This T cell receptor (beta chain) was obtained from a study of control samples from healthy donors and cancer patients. Produced via immunoSEQ multiplex PCR; TCRdb's table is partial and in-frame only. Here the sample spans under 140,000 clones, more than 75% being singletons. The CDR3 length is 18 residues. Germline-derived CDR1 and CDR2 are MGHRA and YSYEKL. The junction had 15 bases not matched to a gene; V was cut back by 3 bases and J by 2 bases. This chain connects TRBV4-1 to TRBJ2-7; TRBD1 aligns across 8 bases. The source material was PBMCs. This sequence was found in a woman in her sixties or seventies with lung cancer. The DNA of the CDR3 is TGCGCCAGCAGCCAGGAGGGGCGGGTAGACAGGGGAGCCTACGAGCAGTACTTC. As protein: CASSQEGRVDRGAYEQYF.